Listed below are T cell receptor beta chains from one sample, sequenced in a study of Ad26.COV2.S vaccination and SARS-CoV-2 variants. Profiled with immunoSEQ multiplex PCR; TCRdb holds only in-frame clones, not every one. The sample shows fewer than 800,000 clones, roughly 90% of them seen only once. The sample consisted of peripheral blood, taken in a trial of Ad26.COV2.S vaccine versus placebo. The receptors stem from a person aged 18-65 years who received the Ad26.COV2.S COVID-19 vaccine or a placebo. Both conserved end residues are part of each CDR3.

j_gene	v_gene	len	CDR3aa
TRBJ2-7	TRBV6-5	15	CASEGFRDRYYEQYF
TRBJ2-1	TRBV7-2	15	CASSLSAGGYNEQFF
TRBJ1-2	TRBV6-6	13	CASREVNNYGYTF
TRBJ1-4	TRBV13	15	CASSLGAGTNEKLFF
TRBJ2-1	TRBV6-5	15	CASSNSGGRYNEQFF
TRBJ1-2	TRBV11-2	14	CASTETTGNYGYTF
TRBJ1-4	TRBV4-1	14	CASSPDRGNEKLFF
TRBJ1-4	TRBV19	14	CASSTAANNEKLFF
TRBJ2-3	TRBV5-1	13	CASSLNPTDTQYF
TRBJ2-7	TRBV12-2	16	CASRYFSGTGPYEQYF
TRBJ1-1	TRBV18	12	CASSLGPFEAFF
TRBJ2-5	TRBV10-3	16	CAISERTSGGGETQYF
TRBJ1-2	TRBV6-6	14	CASSYSIVWEGYTF
TRBJ1-5	TRBV7-2	14	CASSLDVGYQPQHF
TRBJ1-5	TRBV19	15	CASSMGWASNQPQHF
TRBJ1-5	TRBV2	14	CASSEVQGGQPQHF
TRBJ2-7	TRBV19	14	CASSSTRGPYEQYF